This TCR beta chain was retrieved from a study of beta chain features in type 1 diabetes. Study results and limitations: Individuals with type 1 diabetes displayed fewer insertions and more deletions at VDJ junctions.

The sequenced template was cDNA made from the entire isolated RNA. Naive, central memory and regulatory T cell samples yielded about 4 million reads on average. TCRdb's copy holds only in-frame clones and misses some; the assay was immunoSEQ multiplex PCR. Counted here are 620,000 or so clones, roughly a sixth occurring once; the ten biggest clones make up approximately 0.093%. With respect to this clone: Its target is unknown. The sample carries other DNA sequences with the same CDR3.

Sequencing was done on a sample of naive CD4+ T cells from blood. The TCR sequence derives from a man younger than 35 in good health.

CDR3 in amino acids: CASSPGQGARETQYF. CDR3 DNA sequence: TGTGCCAGCAGCCCCGGACAGGGGGCCCGTGAGACCCAGTACTTC. V is TRBV7-3 and J is TRBJ2-5; 11 nucleotides align to TRBD1. Germline CDR1 and CDR2: SGHTA and FQGTGA. The V segment lost 5 bases and the J segment 5 bases; nucleotides outside the gene matches: 7. The CDR3 totals 15 residues. Complete variable domain (other parts from reference TRBV7-3 and TRBJ2-5): GAGVSQTPSNKVTEKGKYVELRCDPISGHTALYWYRQSLGQGPEFLIYFQGTGAADDSGLPNDRFFAVRPEGSVSTLKIQRTERGDSAVYLCASSPGQGARETQYFGPGTRLLVL.